This T cell receptor (beta chain) was recorded in a study of blood T cell repertoires in COVID-19. Whole-study context: The analysed material was cDNA or gDNA that came from T cells, B-cell-depleted T cells, or PBMCs.

As processed by the authors: Nucleated cell number was recorded as an estimate derived from reference gene primer amplification. Generated by immunoSEQ multiplex PCR, the TCRdb table keeps only in-frame clones and is missing some. The V and J calls and clone size were taken over from that table, and D and trimming were inferred from the DNA. This sample has approximately 400,000 clones; under 85% occur once, and the top ten carry around 5%. Enrollees, about 18 to 95 years old, lived in approximately 25 US areas. Participant reports of clinical history set cohort assignment. The sequenced sample was PBMCs or T cells enriched from blood (not recorded which). This clonotype originated in a woman between 45 and 60 years old who had recovered from COVID-19.

The chain's CDR3 is CASSATFRGETQYF. Written as DNA, the CDR3 is TGTGCCAGCAGTGCGACGTTCCGGGGAGAGACCCAGTACTTC. This chain joins TRBV2 and TRBJ2-5, with D perhaps TRBD2 (5 bases). The V gene's germline CDR1 is SNHLY and CDR2 FYNNEI. Trimming stripped 4 bases from V and 4 bases from J, with 13 bases between. The CDR3 is 14 amino acids.